Listed here is a single T cell receptor (beta chain). This specimen comes from a study of T cell changes during pregnancy in multiple sclerosis. Sequenced by immunoSEQ multiplex PCR; TCRdb stores in-frame clones only, minus some. The sample lists around 67,000 clones; about 92% were seen once. V lost 4 bases and J lost 1, with 7 bases in between. Per the germline V gene, CDR1 is MNHEY and CDR2 is SVGAGI. The CDR3 spans 13 residues. This clonotype was sampled from a female donor with multiple sclerosis, enrolled in a pregnancy study. Sequencing used peripheral blood, obtained in the first trimester of pregnancy. J is TRBJ2-5 and V is TRBV6-5; D might be TRBD1 (5 bases). The DNA for the CDR3 is TGTGCCAGCAGTTCGACAGTCCAAGAGACCCAGTACTTC. Translation: CASSSTVQETQYF.